This TCR beta chain was sequenced for a study of blood T cell repertoires in COVID-19 (dated by TCRdb to 2019 to 2021). As for the study more broadly: Samples covering the acute and convalescent phases of COVID-19 were provided by collaborators in the United States, Italy and Spain. The prospective study material was composed of cDNA or gDNA derived from T cells, B-cell-depleted T cells, or PBMCs. Deeply sampled blood TCRbeta repertoires from subjects exposed to, actively infected with, or recovered from COVID-19 were included in the dataset. The repertoires were made available in a free public database intended to serve as a resource for research on the immune response to SARS-CoV-2. Samples came from the ongoing ImmuneRACE study (first 160 participants) plus 1,254 subjects from 6 global collaborators. The sample metadata nearly always contained a de-identified subject ID, COVID-19 status, age in years and sex. Where available, HLA class I and class II types were obtained from metadata supplied by the sample provider rather than from assay-based typing.

Participants in the prospective study were aged roughly 18 to 100 years, lived in some 24 United States geographic areas, and enrolled through a virtual design. In the prospective study, cohorts were assigned on the basis of participant-reported clinical history obtained from a screening survey and a study questionnaire. Recovered participants in ImmuneRACE Cohort 3 were defined by two consecutive negative NP/OP PCR tests, clearance by a healthcare professional, or resolution of symptoms. Each participant in the prospective study had whole blood, serum and a nasopharyngeal or oropharyngeal swab collected by mobile phlebotomists. Participants in the prospective study had the option to provide additional blood draws and questionnaires over a roughly two-month period. Before DNA extraction, blood samples from the prospective study were shipped at room temperature or frozen. The germline V gene gives CDR1 as SGHVS and CDR2 as FNYEAQ. The CDR3 runs 13 amino acids, cysteine and phenylalanine included. Only CDR3 DNA remains: 39 bases, in frame from the first base. Relative to germline, V is missing 8 bases and J is missing 1 base, with 5 bases of the junction outside any gene match.

Broad study findings and their caveats: How much clinical and demographic metadata was included differed by source and by participant, and the metadata was provided uncurated.

TCRbeta CDR3 regions were amplified from genomic DNA using the immunoSEQ Assay, a bias-controlled multiplex PCR. From the authors' description of their analysis: The number of nucleated cells in each sample was estimated from the amplification of reference gene primers within the assay. Sequence reads were collapsed and filtered to measure the absolute abundance of every unique TCRbeta CDR3 rearrangement. For each sample, productive Simpson clonality was calculated by taking the square root of Simpson's diversity index across productive rearrangements. Drawn from immuneACCESS, this table holds only the in-frame rearrangements with V and J called that TCRdb kept. Clones are partly lost; checked studies trace under half to an unresolved V gene and leave the rest unexplained. That table gives V, J and clone size, and the DNA gave D and trimming. In all, the sample holds hundreds of thousands of clones, and approximately 90% of those were seen once. Jointly, the top ten make up roughly 2.5% of the sample.

About this clone: It has no known antigen specificity. No clone much larger than this one lies a single base away; base qualities are absent.

Sequencing used PBMCs or T cells enriched from blood (not recorded which). This receptor was identified in a woman in her late teens or twenties who had recovered from COVID-19. The chain uses TRBV7-6 and TRBJ2-7; the junction holds 7 bases that match TRBD2. The encoded CDR3 is CASAPGGSYEQYF. The nucleotide sequence reads as follows: TGTGCCAGCGCCCCCGGGGGGTCCTACGAGCAGTACTTC.